Listed below are T cell receptor beta chains from one sample, sequenced in a study of blood T cells in healthy people across ages. In TCRdb, the 5' RACE reads were re-called with MiXCR into one record per CDR3 protein. The table has some 860,000 distinct CDR3 sequences, 56% seen once. The sequenced sample was blood. All receptors derive from a man aged 35-49 years in good health. Each CDR3 is given with its conserved first and last residue. The D gene is left open where the match is weak. Not every row has a clone size; where given, it reads once, few, many or a size class.

size: -; V: TRBV6-5; J: TRBJ2-6; D: -; CDR3: CASSYGPPKTGANVLTF; DNA: TGTGCCAGCAGTTACGGCCCTCCAAAAACTGGGGCCAACGTCCTGACTTTC
size: few; V: TRBV13; J: TRBJ2-7; D: TRBD2; CDR3: CASSLMTSGHYEQYF; DNA: TGTGCCAGCAGCTTAATGACTAGCGGACACTACGAGCAGTACTTC
size: -; V: TRBV7-2; J: TRBJ2-3; D: -; CDR3: CASSLEEGGPSTDTQYF; DNA: TGTGCCAGCAGCTTAGAGGAGGGCGGGCCTAGCACAGATACGCAGTATTTT
size: few; V: TRBV9; J: TRBJ2-1; D: -; CDR3: CASSVGYRSEQFF; DNA: TGTGCCAGCAGCGTAGGTTATAGGTCTGAGCAGTTCTTC
size: -; V: TRBV28; J: TRBJ2-7; D: -; CDR3: CASIIKGTYEQYF; DNA: TGTGCCAGCATCATAAAGGGGACCTACGAGCAGTACTTC
size: -; V: TRBV7-2; J: TRBJ2-5; D: -; CDR3: CASSLAGSLIETQYF; DNA: TGTGCCAGCAGCTTAGCGGGAAGCCTTATTGAGACCCAGTACTTC
size: -; V: TRBV24-1; J: TRBJ2-1; D: TRBD1; CDR3: CATSDVTQGASYNEQFF; DNA: TGTGCCACCAGTGATGTAACCCAGGGGGCTTCCTACAATGAGCAGTTCTTC
size: few; V: TRBV5-4; J: TRBJ2-3; D: -; CDR3: CASSRASGSTDTQYF; DNA: TGTGCCAGCTCCCGGGCATCGGGGAGCACAGATACGCAGTATTTT
size: -; V: TRBV20-1; J: TRBJ2-7; D: -; CDR3: CSARDVYRVYEQYF; DNA: TGCAGTGCTAGAGATGTGTACAGGGTATACGAGCAGTACTTC
size: -; V: TRBV6-6; J: TRBJ1-1; D: -; CDR3: CASSQLQGLNTEAFF; DNA: TGTGCCAGCAGTCAACTTCAGGGCTTGAACACTGAAGCTTTCTTT
size: -; V: TRBV29-1; J: TRBJ2-1; D: TRBD2; CDR3: CSVGTSGRTNEQFF; DNA: TGCAGCGTTGGGACTAGCGGGAGGACCAATGAGCAGTTCTTC
size: once; V: TRBV11-3; J: TRBJ2-7; D: TRBD2; CDR3: CASSFIYRLAGAGTYEQYF; DNA: TGTGCCAGCAGCTTTATTTACAGACTAGCGGGGGCCGGGACCTACGAGCAGTACTTC
size: -; V: TRBV12-3/TRBV12-4; J: TRBJ1-2; D: -; CDR3: CASSPQGSPTF; DNA: TGTGCCAGCAGTCCCCAGGGTTCTCCCACCTTC
size: -; V: TRBV28; J: TRBJ2-3; D: -; CDR3: CASSFGPNSDTQYF; DNA: TGTGCCAGCAGTTTTGGCCCGAACTCGGATACGCAGTATTTT
size: -; V: TRBV20-1; J: TRBJ1-4; D: -; CDR3: CSARIVGAAKNEKLFF; DNA: TGCAGTGCTAGAATAGTGGGGGCAGCGAAAAATGAAAAACTGTTTTTT
size: -; V: TRBV27; J: TRBJ2-5; D: -; CDR3: CASSFRPGTLVQETQYF; DNA: TGTGCCAGCAGTTTTCGTCCAGGGACTCTCGTCCAAGAGACCCAGTACTTC
size: -; V: TRBV12-3/TRBV12-4; J: TRBJ2-7; D: -; CDR3: CASSLAWGRSYEQYF; DNA: TGTGCCAGCAGTTTAGCTTGGGGTAGGTCCTACGAGCAGTACTTC
size: -; V: TRBV20-1; J: TRBJ1-6; D: -; CDR3: CSAKMGVSPLHF; DNA: TGCAGTGCTAAAATGGGTGTTTCACCCCTCCACTTT
size: -; V: TRBV3-1; J: TRBJ2-7; D: TRBD2; CDR3: CASSQGNSGRGTLRYF; DNA: TGTGCCAGCAGCCAAGGGAATAGCGGGAGGGGAACCCTAAGGTACTTC
size: -; V: TRBV6-6; J: TRBJ2-2; D: TRBD1; CDR3: CASSHLGQSTGELFF; DNA: TGTGCCAGCAGTCATCTGGGACAGTCCACCGGGGAGCTGTTTTTT
size: -; V: TRBV28; J: TRBJ2-7; D: TRBD1; CDR3: CASRGPARDRTYEQYF; DNA: TGTGCCAGCAGGGGGCCTGCTCGGGACAGGACCTACGAGCAGTACTTC
size: -; V: TRBV7-2; J: TRBJ2-1; D: TRBD2; CDR3: CASSLARTSSKGSSYNEQFF; DNA: TGTGCCAGCAGCTTAGCGAGGACTAGCTCAAAAGGTAGCTCCTACAATGAGCAGTTCTTC
size: once; V: TRBV29-1; J: TRBJ2-1; D: -; CDR3: CSLGGAPSYNEQFF; DNA: TGCAGCCTCGGTGGGGCCCCGTCCTACAATGAGCAGTTCTTC